This entry is about one T cell receptor beta chain. In the authors' workflow: It was from reference gene primer amplification that nucleated cell counts were estimated. The repertoire was sequenced with immunoSEQ multiplex PCR; TCRdb's copy has only in-frame clones and lacks some. V, J and clone size were drawn from that table, and D and trimming were deduced from the DNA. Of 250,000 to 350,000 clones in the sample, around 84% were seen once. The CDR3 contains 15 residues. The ends lost 4 bases at V and 5 bases at J; junction bases unmatched: 7. The V gene's germline CDR1 is SGHRS and CDR2 YFSETQ. This record belongs to a study of blood T cell repertoires in COVID-19. Study overall: Samples taken during acute and convalescent COVID-19 were collected in the United States, Italy and Spain. Nucleic acid was either cDNA or gDNA, and it came from T cells, B-cell-depleted T cells, or PBMCs.

The chain uses TRBV5-1 and TRBJ1-1; TRBD1 matches 11 bases. The sample comprised peripheral blood. This sequence originates from a human donor with COVID-19, enrolled during active disease. The donor label of this sample is uncertain. This chain's CDR3 is CASSALGTGGTEAFF. The CDR3 nucleotides read TGCGCCAGCAGCGCACTCGGGACAGGGGGGACTGAAGCTTTCTTT.